This TCR beta chain was captured by sequencing in a study of T cell responses to AZD1222 COVID-19 vaccine. Generated by immunoSEQ multiplex PCR, the TCRdb table keeps only in-frame clones and is missing some. The sample includes around 180,000 clones, 70% to 90% of them seen just once. This clone was counted only a few times. The antigen remains unidentified. The CDR3 runs to 14 residues. Germline-derived CDR1 and CDR2 are LNHDA and SQIVND (reference sequence). V was clipped by 6 bases and J by 4 bases, with 12 bases between them. Whole-study findings and limits: Donors, mostly white British, included more females; clonal diversity was possibly underestimated. At baseline, just 5 or 6 AZD1222 recipients tested seropositive. No repertoire was sampled before or during the peak T cell response, only after it. With two AZD1222 doses given, Spike-specific TCR breadth and depth both rose.

The sequencing used peripheral blood, collected on day 0 of AZD1222 vaccination. The sequence derives from an adult in good health. V is TRBV19 and J is TRBJ1-4; D is unclear. CDR3 region: CASRPHGVNEKLFF. The CDR3 nucleotides read TGTGCCAGTAGACCACATGGGGTTAATGAAAAACTGTTTTTT.